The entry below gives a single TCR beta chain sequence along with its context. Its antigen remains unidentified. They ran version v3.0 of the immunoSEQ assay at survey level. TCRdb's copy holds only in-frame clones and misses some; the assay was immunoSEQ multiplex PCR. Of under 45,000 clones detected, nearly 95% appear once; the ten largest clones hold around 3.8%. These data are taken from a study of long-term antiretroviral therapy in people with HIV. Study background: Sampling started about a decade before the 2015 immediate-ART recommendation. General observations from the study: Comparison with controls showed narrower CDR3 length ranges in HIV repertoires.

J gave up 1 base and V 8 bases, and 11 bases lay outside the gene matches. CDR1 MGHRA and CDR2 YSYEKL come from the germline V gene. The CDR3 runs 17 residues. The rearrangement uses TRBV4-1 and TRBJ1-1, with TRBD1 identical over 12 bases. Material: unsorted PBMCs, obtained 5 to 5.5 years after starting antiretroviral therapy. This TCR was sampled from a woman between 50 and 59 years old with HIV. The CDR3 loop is CASSWRDRGRSNTEAFF. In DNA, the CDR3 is TGCGCCAGCTCGTGGAGGGACAGGGGGCGTTCGAACACTGAAGCTTTCTTT.